What follows are 24 T cell receptor beta chains derived from one specimen sequenced in a study of CD8 T cells in ankylosing spondylitis (dated by TCRdb to about 2017). Library generation was performed with 5' RACE. TCRdb records Illumina HiSeq 2500 as the sequencer. TCRdb applied fastp at Q25 and MiXCR to the public reads, then kept only in-frame beta chains. For every CDR3 protein sequence, its rows merge into one entry that carries the most common genes and DNA. The sample contains about 250,000 distinct CDR3 sequences, under 35% of them found a single time. In total, the top ten clones hold approximately 4.6% of the sample. What was sequenced was blood, either unsorted or a sorted T cell fraction (not recorded which). The receptors stem from a male donor with ankylosing spondylitis or in good health (not recorded which).

The chain uses TRBV5-5 and TRBJ2-5, with 10 nucleotides matching TRBD2. With 3 bases clipped from V and 2 bases from J, the junction kept 1 base outside the gene matches. The CDR3 spans 14 residues. Germline CDR1 and CDR2: SGHKS and YYEKEE (reference sequence). The CDR3: CASSSLAGQETQYF. Here the CDR3 DNA reads TGTGCCAGCAGCTCACTAGCGGGACAAGAGACCCAGTACTTC.

The V and J genes are TRBV20-1 and TRBJ2-1; the D is unclear. Germline V CDR1 and CDR2: DFQATT, SNEGSKA (reference sequence). The CDR3 length is 12 residues. Trimming removed 1 base at V and 7 bases at J, with 8 bases between. CDR3 sequence: CSARATGNEQFF. CDR3 sequence (DNA): TGCAGTGCTAGAGCGACGGGTAATGAGCAGTTCTTC.

This clonotype has just a few counts. The genes are TRBV6-5 and TRBJ2-1; D is ambiguous. V was pared by 1 base and J by 6 bases, with 10 bases between. This CDR3 has 14 amino acids. CDR1 and CDR2 (germline): MNHEY, SVGAGI. Here the CDR3 DNA reads TGTGCCAGCAGTTACTTCGGCGCAGGCAATGAGCAGTTCTTC. The encoded protein is CASSYFGAGNEQFF.

The J gene is TRBJ2-4, the V gene TRBV4-2; 8 positions match TRBD1. CDR3 size: 22 residues. Trimming took 4 bases from V and 0 from J; bases not matched to a gene: 23. Germline lookup yields CDR1 LGHNA and CDR2 YNFKEQ. The CDR3 loop is CASSPSIMTGEIPRLAKNIQYF. The DNA of the CDR3 is TGTGCCAGCAGCCCGTCCATCATGACAGGGGAAATCCCCAGACTAGCCAAAAACATTCAGTACTTC.

The chain combines TRBV5-1 with TRBJ2-2; D remains unclear. V was shortened by 0 bases and J by 3 bases, with 3 bases between the two germline ends. The CDR3 has 13 amino acids. Per the germline V gene, CDR1 is SGHRS and CDR2 is YFSETQ. This chain's CDR3 is CASSLVHTGELFF. CDR3 coding DNA: TGCGCCAGCAGCTTGGTCCACACCGGGGAGCTGTTTTTT.

This clonotype has more than one count but fewer than ten. The chain has TRBV5-1 and TRBJ2-7; D perhaps matches TRBD1 (5 bases). Trimming took off 2 bases at V and 6 bases at J, with 18 bases between the two ends. The CDR3 runs to 15 residues. The germline V gene encodes CDR1 SGHRS and CDR2 YFSETQ. CDR3 sequence reads: CASSFIGASPGEQYF. In DNA, the CDR3 is TGCGCCAGCAGCTTTATAGGGGCCTCCCCCGGCGAGCAGTACTTC. Full variable domain (rest looked up from reference TRBV5-1 and TRBJ2-7): KAGVTQTPRYLIKTRGQQVTLSCSPISGHRSVSWYQQTPGQGLQFLFEYFSETQRNKGNFPGRFSGRQFSNSRSEMNVSTLELGDSALYLCASSFIGASPGEQYFGPGTRLTVT.

This clonotype appeared a few times. V usage is TRBV29-1 and J usage is TRBJ1-6, with 7 bases identical to TRBD1. The CDR3 loop spans 13 amino acids. V lost 4 bases to trimming and J lost 9 bases; unmatched junction nucleotides: 6. CDR1 is SQVTM, CDR2 ANQGSEA, per germline. The CDR3 DNA reads as TGCAGCGTTGGAGGTCAGGGGGGTTCACCCCTCCACTTT. This translates into CSVGGQGGSPLHF.

This clonotype was seen a handful of times. V gene TRBV12-3 or TRBV12-4 combines with J gene TRBJ2-7; D unresolved. V lost 5 bases to trimming and J lost 1 base, with 6 bases between them. The CDR3 has 12 residues. The CDR3 coding sequence is TGTGCCAGCAGTCCAGCGTCCTACGAGCAGTACTTC. As protein: CASSPASYEQYF.

The chain carries TRBV5-1 and TRBJ1-5, with D unclear. The CDR3 is 15 residues long. The ends were cut back, 4 bases at V and 0 bases at J, with 11 bases in the middle. Germline V gene lookup returns CDR1 SGHRS and CDR2 YFSETQ. CDR3 in amino acids: CASSASGYSNQPQHF. Written as DNA, the CDR3 is TGCGCCAGCAGCGCGTCAGGCTATAGCAATCAGCCCCAGCATTTT. Full variable domain (outside the CDR3, taken from reference TRBV5-1 and TRBJ1-5): KAGVTQTPRYLIKTRGQQVTLSCSPISGHRSVSWYQQTPGQGLQFLFEYFSETQRNKGNFPGRFSGRQFSNSRSEMNVSTLELGDSALYLCASSASGYSNQPQHFGDGTRLSIL.

The chain recombines TRBV20-1 with TRBJ1-5; tentative D call: TRBD1 (5 bases). The CDR3 consists of 15 residues. The germline V gene has CDR1 DFQATT and CDR2 SNEGSKA (reference sequence). Trimming pared 5 bases from V and 0 bases from J, leaving 14 bases between. The CDR3 DNA reads TGCAGTGCTCACCAAGAGGGACCTAGCAATCAGCCCCAGCATTTT. This codes for CSAHQEGPSNQPQHF.

This clonotype has just a few counts. The chain links TRBV5-1 to TRBJ2-3, with D possibly being TRBD1 (6 bases). Trimming removed 5 bases from V and 4 bases from J, with 14 bases in between. Germline V gives CDR1 SGHRS, CDR2 YFSETQ. The CDR3 length is 14 residues. The CDR3 protein is CASRRAQGSDTQYF. The CDR3, as DNA: TGCGCCAGCAGGCGAGCACAGGGATCAGATACGCAGTATTTT. Combining the CDR3 with reference TRBV5-1 and TRBJ2-3 gives the whole variable domain KAGVTQTPRYLIKTRGQQVTLSCSPISGHRSVSWYQQTPGQGLQFLFEYFSETQRNKGNFPGRFSGRQFSNSRSEMNVSTLELGDSALYLCASRRAQGSDTQYFGPGTRLTVL.

This clonotype counts as medium-sized. The V call is TRBV20-1, the J call TRBJ2-3; D may correspond to TRBD1 or TRBD2 (5 bases each). V was cut by 0 bases and J by 5 bases, with 9 bases left in between. Per germline, CDR1 DFQATT and CDR2 SNEGSKA (reference sequence). The CDR3 runs 13 residues. The CDR3 DNA reads TGCAGTGCTAGAGATGGGGGATTAGATACGCAGTATTTT. This encodes CSARDGGLDTQYF.

This clonotype was found a few times. This chain joins TRBV20-1 and TRBJ2-1, with TRBD2 as a possible D gene (5 bases). The CDR3 totals 13 residues. CDR1 is DFQATT, CDR2 SNEGSKA, per germline (reference sequence). The V end was cut by 5 bases, the J end by 0 bases, with 8 bases between. The CDR3 here is CSALASSYNEQFF. As DNA, the CDR3 is TGCAGTGCTTTAGCGAGCTCCTACAATGAGCAGTTCTTC.

This chain joins TRBV10-2 and TRBJ2-5; D gene ambiguous. The CDR3 length is 12 residues. V lost 3 bases, J lost 5 bases, and 7 bases lay in between. Germline CDR1 and CDR2: WSHSY and SAAADI. CDR3 protein: CASSDGRETQYF. The CDR3 DNA sequence: TGCGCCAGCAGTGATGGACGGGAGACCCAGTACTTC.

The V gene is TRBV27, the J gene TRBJ2-1; D is perhaps TRBD1 or TRBD2 (5 bases each). This CDR3 has 14 amino acids. The germline gives CDR1 MNHEY, CDR2 SMNVEV (reference sequence). Trimming took off 4 bases at V and 4 bases at J, with 11 bases between the two ends. This CDR3 reads CASSWTRGYNEQFF. CDR3 DNA: TGTGCCAGCAGTTGGACGAGGGGATACAATGAGCAGTTCTTC.

V gene TRBV28 combines with J gene TRBJ2-7, with unresolved D. Germline values: CDR1 MDHEN, CDR2 SYDVKM. Trimming removed 2 bases from V and 5 bases from J, with 7 bases in between. The CDR3 has 12 residues. CDR3 sequence reads: CASSLRRNEQYF. CDR3 DNA: TGTGCCAGCAGTTTAAGGAGAAACGAGCAGTACTTC.

V usage is TRBV12-3 or TRBV12-4 and J usage is TRBJ2-7; possibly TRBD1 or TRBD2 for D (5 bases each). V was shortened by 1 base and J by 5 bases, with 12 bases between the two germline ends. The CDR3 loop spans 14 amino acids. CDR3 amino acids: CASSLGAGDHEQYF. CDR3 nucleotides: TGTGCCAGCAGTTTAGGGGCCGGGGACCACGAGCAGTACTTC.

This clonotype has more than one count but fewer than ten. The rearrangement joins TRBV29-1 to TRBJ2-3; possibly TRBD2 for D (5 bases). The CDR3 runs 15 residues. Germline V gives CDR1 SQVTM, CDR2 ANQGSEA. Between the trimmed V and J ends, which lost 5 bases and 4 bases, there was a span of 19 bases. The CDR3 bases are TGCAGCGTTCCCCGTTTACTAGATTTCGCAGATACGCAGTATTTT. It translates to CSVPRLLDFADTQYF.

This clonotype has a handful of counts. The chain couples TRBV11-2 to TRBJ1-5; possible D gene TRBD1, 5 bases. The CDR3 has 18 amino acids. V was shortened by 2 bases and J by 1 base, with 18 bases between the two germline ends. The germline V gene encodes CDR1 SGHAT and CDR2 FQNNGV. The CDR3 is CASSLSLGGGWSNQPQHF. The CDR3 DNA sequence: TGTGCCAGCAGCTTAAGTCTCGGGGGAGGGTGGAGCAATCAGCCCCAGCATTTT. Full variable domain (outside the CDR3, taken from reference TRBV11-2 and TRBJ1-5): EAGVAQSPRYKIIEKRQSVAFWCNPISGHATLYWYQQILGQGPKLLIQFQNNGVVDDSQLPKDRFSAERLKGVDSTLKIQPAKLEDSAVYLCASSLSLGGGWSNQPQHFGDGTRLSIL.

This chain links TRBV6-1 with TRBJ1-1; 7 bases align to TRBD1. The V segment lost 4 bases and the J segment 5 bases; nucleotides outside the gene matches: 10. This CDR3 spans 15 amino acids. Germline values: CDR1 MNHNS, CDR2 SASEGT. CDR3 nucleotides: TGTGCCAGCAGTGTTGTTGTTGAGGGGGCTACTGAAGCTTTCTTT. Its translation: CASSVVVEGATEAFF.

The chain has TRBV11-2 and TRBJ2-5; the D is unclear. The germline V and J ends were trimmed by 5 bases and 1 base, with 8 bases remaining between them. Germline V gene sequence: CDR1 SGHAT, CDR2 FQNNGV. CDR3 length equals 13 residues. CDR3 nucleotide sequence: TGTGCCAGCAGCCCGCGCAGCCAAGAGACCCAGTACTTC. Protein: CASSPRSQETQYF.

This clonotype was seen only a few times. The gene calls are TRBV20-1 and TRBJ2-7; D is possibly TRBD2 (6 bases). Germline lookup yields CDR1 DFQATT and CDR2 SNEGSKA (reference sequence). V gave up 1 base and J gave up 4 bases, with 14 bases separating them. The CDR3 is made up of 14 amino acids. CDR3 sequence: CSARGSGGKYEQYF. CDR3 nucleotides: TGCAGTGCTAGAGGATCCGGCGGGAAGTACGAGCAGTACTTC.

The chain recombines TRBV4-2 with TRBJ2-2; TRBD2 is a possible D gene (7 bases). Trimming left V 0 bases short and J 5 bases short, with 16 bases between. This CDR3 region has 17 residues. Germline loops: CDR1 LGHNA, CDR2 YNFKEQ. CDR3 sequence (DNA): TGTGCCAGCAGCCAAGATCTCGCGGGGGCGACGACCGGGGAGCTGTTTTTT. This sequence encodes CASSQDLAGATTGELFF.

The chain recombines TRBV28 with TRBJ2-2; 10 positions agree with TRBD1. This CDR3 region has 17 residues. Per the germline V gene, CDR1 is MDHEN and CDR2 is SYDVKM. J gave up 4 bases and V 4 bases, and 9 bases lay outside the gene matches. The CDR3 sequence: CASSSVPGTGVTGELFF. CDR3 sequence (DNA): TGTGCCAGCAGTTCCGTACCCGGGACAGGGGTCACCGGGGAGCTGTTTTTT.